A single sample is the source of the 14 T cell receptor beta chains below, sequenced in a study of T cell responses to AZD1222 COVID-19 vaccine. Generated by immunoSEQ multiplex PCR, the TCRdb table keeps only in-frame clones and is missing some. Of more than 85,000 clones in the sample, 60% to 80% are singletons; the top ten hold roughly 20%. Sequencing used peripheral blood, obtained on day 0 of AZD1222 vaccination. All receptors derive from an adult in good health.

The chain has TRBV20-1 and TRBJ1-5; D unclear. CDR3 size: 13 residues. CDR1 is DFQATT, CDR2 SNEGSKA, per germline (reference sequence). The V and J ends lost 3 bases and 5 bases respectively, with 11 bases between them. DNA of the CDR3: TGCAGTGCTAGTTGGACGGAAGATCAGCCCCAGCATTTT. It codes for CSASWTEDQPQHF.

The chain uses TRBV28 and TRBJ2-1; D is perhaps TRBD2 (6 bases). V was shortened by 5 bases and J by 6 bases, with 14 bases between the two germline ends. The CDR3 sequence is 14 residues long. Germline-derived CDR1 and CDR2 are MDHEN and SYDVKM. The CDR3 nucleotides read TGTGCCAGCAGTGAGACTAGGTTGCTCAATGAGCAGTTCTTC. Residues: CASSETRLLNEQFF.

The chain joins TRBV27 to TRBJ2-2, with 7 bases aligning to TRBD1. This CDR3 is built from 14 residues. CDR1 is MNHEY, CDR2 SMNVEV, per germline (reference sequence). The trim removed 3 bases at V and 6 bases at J, leaving 4 bases unmatched. This CDR3 reads CASSFYDRAGELFF. The CDR3 region has the DNA TGTGCCAGCAGTTTCTATGACAGGGCCGGGGAGCTGTTTTTT.

This clone appeared once. The V and J genes are TRBV5-5 and TRBJ1-5; D unresolved. Trimming removed 0 bases at V and 5 bases at J, with 6 bases between. Germline CDR1 SGHKS, CDR2 YYEKEE (reference sequence). This CDR3 has 13 amino acids. The CDR3 DNA is TGTGCCAGCAGCTTGGATCTAGATCAGCCCCAGCATTTT. This codes for CASSLDLDQPQHF.

V and J are TRBV21-1 and TRBJ2-7; the table gives TRBD1 as D, unverified against the DNA. TRBV21-1 is listed as a pseudogene. The CDR3 spans 15 residues. CDR3 DNA: TGTGCCAGCAGCACCAGACAGGGGCAAACCTACGAGCAGTACTTC. It specifies CASSTRQGQTYEQYF.

J is TRBJ2-6 and V is TRBV7-6; D remains unclear. Germline values: CDR1 SGHVS, CDR2 FNYEAQ. V lost 7 bases and J 1 base, leaving 8 bases between the germline ends. This CDR3 comprises 14 residues. CDR3 nucleotide sequence: TGTGCCAGCACCCCCAATTCTGGGGCCAACGTCCTGACTTTC. It is translated as CASTPNSGANVLTF.

The chain combines TRBV4-1 with TRBJ2-1; TRBD2 matches at 9 bases. CDR3 length: 16 residues. CDR1 is MGHRA, CDR2 YSYEKL, per germline. V trimming: 0 bases; J trimming: 10 bases; junction bases outside the gene matches: 10. CDR3 residues: CASSQELTSGYREQFF. In DNA form, the CDR3 reads TGCGCCAGCAGCCAAGAATTGACTAGCGGTTACAGGGAGCAGTTCTTC.

On this clone itself: Other DNA sequences in this sample translate to the same CDR3. V and J are TRBV3-1 (or the pseudogene TRBV3-2) and TRBJ1-5; D gene uncertain. Germline loops: CDR1 LGHDT, CDR2 YNNKEL (reference sequence). The CDR3 is made up of 13 amino acids. V was trimmed by 0 bases and J by 3 bases, leaving 3 bases between them. CDR3 DNA: TGTGCCAGCAGCCAAGATACCAATCAGCCCCAGCATTTT. It yields the protein CASSQDTNQPQHF.

The chain combines TRBV10-2 with TRBJ2-7; maybe TRBD2 (5 bases). Trimming removed 5 bases from V and 3 bases from J, with 8 bases in between. CDR1 is WSHSY, CDR2 SAAADI, per germline. This CDR3 contains 12 residues. CDR3 protein: CASSQLGYEQYF. The CDR3 nucleotides read TGCGCCAGCAGTCAACTAGGCTACGAGCAGTACTTC.

This clone was recorded once. The J gene is TRBJ2-3, the V gene TRBV7-2, with D maybe TRBD2 (5 bases). Trimming cost V 5 bases and J 5 bases, with 17 bases left between them. This CDR3 region has 15 residues. Germline V gene data show CDR1 as SGHTA and CDR2 as FQGNSA. CDR3 protein: CASSASLALRDTQYF. CDR3 nucleotides: TGTGCCAGCAGCGCCTCTCTAGCACTGAGAGATACGCAGTATTTT.

This rearrangement joins TRBV5-4 to TRBJ2-4; 7 bases match TRBD2. Germline V gene sequence: CDR1 SGHNT, CDR2 YYREEE (reference sequence). The V gene end was trimmed by 0 bases and the J gene end by 6 bases; junction bases not matched to a gene: 6. The CDR3 covers 15 residues. In nucleotides, the CDR3 is TGTGCCAGCAGCTTGGCCGAAACGGGAGGAAACATTCAGTACTTC. Its protein product is CASSLAETGGNIQYF.

The V and J genes are TRBV7-8 and TRBJ1-2, with D perhaps TRBD1 (6 bases). Looked up from germline, CDR1 is SGHVS and CDR2 is FQNEAQ. The CDR3 has 13 amino acids. Trimming cost V 5 bases and J 8 bases, with 15 bases left between them. This CDR3 is CASSPGTIAGYTF. CDR3 in DNA: TGTGCCAGCAGCCCGGGGACAATTGCGGGCTACACCTTC.

The V call is TRBV28, the J call TRBJ1-2; TRBD1 agrees at 7 bases. Unmatched junction bases numbered 9, after V lost 6 bases and J lost 8 bases. The germline V gene encodes CDR1 MDHEN and CDR2 SYDVKM. This CDR3 region has 13 residues. The CDR3 reads CASRFQGGSGYTF. CDR3 sequence (DNA): TGTGCCAGCAGATTTCAGGGGGGGTCCGGCTACACCTTC.

The V and J genes are TRBV5-5 and TRBJ2-2, with 7 nucleotides matching TRBD2. The V segment lost 4 bases and the J segment 1 base; nucleotides outside the gene matches: 4. The CDR3 totals 15 residues. Germline V gene sequence: CDR1 SGHKS, CDR2 YYEKEE (reference sequence). The CDR3 protein is CASSLGGWNTGELFF. The CDR3 nucleotides read TGTGCCAGCAGCCTCGGGGGGTGGAACACCGGGGAGCTGTTTTTT. The variable domain in full, with the rest retrieved from reference TRBV5-5 and TRBJ2-2, is DAGVTQSPTHLIKTRGQQVTLRCSPISGHKSVSWYQQVLGQGPQFIFQYYEKEERGRGNFPDRFSARQFPNYSSELNVNALLLGDSALYLCASSLGGWNTGELFFGEGSRLTVL.